This T cell receptor beta chain was profiled in a study of T-cell memory formation after mild COVID-19. The overall study: TCR clusters mostly belonged to single donors.

The V gene lost 3 bases and the J gene lost 0 bases, with 11 bases spanning the gap. This CDR3 spans 15 amino acids. Germline V lookup: CDR1 DFQATT, CDR2 SNEGSKA (reference sequence). On this clonotype itself: The target antigen is unknown.

TCRdb recomputed calls from the 5' RACE reads with MiXCR, one row per CDR3 protein. The repertoire holds fewer than 250,000 distinct CDR3 sequences, with around 26% as singletons. Notes on the study in general: Pre-infection memory carried some responding clones, suggesting that cross-reactive memory joined.

V usage is TRBV20-1 and J usage is TRBJ2-2; D possibly corresponds to TRBD1 (6 bases). Sequenced: PBMCs or a T cell subset sorted from them (not recorded which). This clonotype originated in an adult woman who had mild COVID-19 (a few samples of this study predate the infection). Cell type and time point are not known. The CDR3 coding sequence is TGCAGTGCTAGTAGGGCAGGGGCGAACACCGGGGAGCTGTTTTTT. Its protein product is CSASRAGANTGELFF.